What follows is one T cell receptor beta chain and its context. The CDR3 contains 13 residues. CDR1 is SGHRS and CDR2 is YFSETQ in the germline V gene. The V and J ends lost 0 bases and 8 bases respectively, with 9 bases between them. A single record per CDR3 protein comes from TCRdb applying MiXCR to the RACE reads. Of about 110,000 distinct CDR3 sequences listed, more than 7% are singletons. The time point: patch test 2, 6 weeks after DPC sensitization. The treatment is: therapeutic diphenylcyclopropenone sensitization with weekly scalp DPC. The data derive from a study of human T cells and chemical hapten exposure. On the study more broadly: How much TCR each sample yielded varied, mostly because pooled library volumes differed slightly.

This TCR came from a woman aged 40-49 years with alopecia areata. Some clones in this sample may be carry-over from other donors' samples. The rearrangement joins TRBV5-1 to TRBJ1-5, with D maybe TRBD1 (5 bases). The sample was whole blood, taken in connection with sensitization to the hapten diphenylcyclopropenone (DPC). CDR3 amino acids: CASSLAEGKPQHF. The DNA of the CDR3 is TGCGCCAGCAGCTTGGCAGAGGGGAAGCCCCAGCATTTT.